This entry lists 23 T cell receptor beta chains sequenced from one sample in a study of regulatory T cells in long-lasting Graves disease. The authors built TCR beta libraries using iRepertoire HTBI primers and Arm-PCR of CDR3 regions. TCRdb reanalysed the multiplex PCR reads using MiXCR and keeps one entry per CDR3 protein. This sample carries fewer than 650,000 distinct CDR3 sequences, 16% of them seen once, and the ten largest clones take 15% to 20%. The time point here: newly diagnosed GD, antithyroid drugs for less than 3 months. Construction of the TCR library relied on RNA isolated from PBMCs. The same sample was also used in a study of T cells in Graves' hyperthyroidism and ophthalmopathy.

Sequenced here: peripheral blood mononuclear cells (PBMCs), sampled at new diagnosis, from a patient treated with antithyroid drugs. All receptors derive from a woman in her twenties or thirties with Graves disease.

Notes on this clonotype: A clone one base away is much larger, so this may be a read error. The CDR3 spells CASSLFSEADTQYF. In DNA form, the CDR3 reads TGTGCCAGCAGCTTATTCTCTGAGGCGGATACGCAGTATTTT. The chain recombines TRBV7-9 with TRBJ2-3; D is unclear. V lost 2 bases and J 6 bases, leaving 12 bases between the germline ends. Germline V lookup: CDR1 SEHNR, CDR2 FQNEAQ (reference sequence). This CDR3 region has 14 residues. The entire variable domain, with the rest obtained from reference TRBV7-9 and TRBJ2-3, is as follows: DTGVSQNPRHKITKRGQNVTFRCDPISEHNRLYWYRQTLGQGPEFLTYFQNEAQLEKSRLLSDRFSAERPKGSFSTLEIQRTEQGDSAMYLCASSLFSEADTQYFGPGTRLTVL.

The rearrangement links TRBV12-5 to TRBJ2-4, with 13 bases that match TRBD2. CDR1 and CDR2 from the germline V gene are LGHNT and FRNRAP. V trimming: 1 base; J trimming: 13 bases; junction bases outside the gene matches: 25. The CDR3 is 21 amino acids. CDR3 in DNA: TGTGCTAGTGGTTTGGGACTAATAGCGGGACTAGCGGGACGTTCCTCCAATGAGCAGTACTTC. This codes for CASGLGLIAGLAGRSSNEQYF.

This clonotype showed up many times. The gene calls are TRBV28 and TRBJ1-5; the D is unclear. This CDR3 has 12 amino acids. Germline-derived CDR1 and CDR2 are MDHEN and SYDVKM. V was trimmed by 1 base and J by 6 bases, leaving 4 bases between them. The CDR3 protein is CASSLYGQPQHF. CDR3 nucleotide sequence: TGTGCCAGCAGTTTATACGGTCAGCCCCAGCATTTT.

This clonotype was counted many times. The chain has TRBV20-1 and TRBJ2-7; 8 positions match TRBD2. The CDR3 extends over 15 amino acids. V dropped 1 base and J dropped 0; count of bases not matched to a gene: 5. Germline V gene data show CDR1 as DFQATT and CDR2 as SNEGSKA (reference sequence). The CDR3 DNA sequence: TGCAGTGCTAGAGCCCTAAGCGGGAGCTCCTACGAGCAGTACTTC. Amino acid sequence: CSARALSGSSYEQYF.

CDR3 sequence reads: CSARDFAGTSGPSSYNEQFF. DNA of the CDR3: TGCAGTGCTAGAGATTTCGCCGGGACTAGCGGGCCGAGCTCCTACAATGAGCAGTTCTTC. The chain carries TRBV20-1 and TRBJ2-1; 12 nucleotides line up with TRBD2. Germline trimming cut 0 bases from V and 0 bases from J; bases unmatched to any gene: 12. The CDR3 has 20 amino acids. Germline V lookup: CDR1 DFQATT, CDR2 SNEGSKA (reference sequence).

This clonotype is a singleton in its sample. Possible read error: a much larger clone is one base away. The gene calls are TRBV6-2 or TRBV6-3 and TRBJ1-2, with 7 bases matching TRBD1. CDR3 size: 16 residues. From germline, CDR1 is MNHEY and CDR2 SVGEGT. The CDR3 DNA sequence: TGTGCCGGCAGCCCCACACTACCGGGACAGAACTATGGCTACACCTTC. Amino acid sequence: CAGSPTLPGQNYGYTF.

This clonotype was detected ten times or more. The rearrangement joins TRBV2 to TRBJ1-3; D gene uncertain. V shed 6 bases and J shed 2 bases, with 14 bases lying between them. The CDR3 extends over 15 amino acids. Germline V gives CDR1 SNHLY, CDR2 FYNNEI. The CDR3 DNA follows: TGTGCCAGCAGCCAATTAAGGGAGGCTGGAAACACCATATATTTT. Residues: CASSQLREAGNTIYF.

This chain uses TRBV5-1 with TRBJ2-1, with D unresolved. The CDR3 loop spans 15 amino acids. Germline values: CDR1 SGHRS, CDR2 YFSETQ. V gave up 0 bases and J gave up 10 bases, with 17 bases separating them. The CDR3 DNA follows: TGCGCCAGCAGCTTGGCCATTGTTTTCGGAGAGGAGCAGTTCTTC. As protein: CASSLAIVFGEEQFF.

In the case of this clonotype: At one end the junction does not follow the germline gene, possibly because of a read error. The chain joins TRBV7-3 to TRBJ2-1; D is undetermined. Looked up from germline, CDR1 is SGHTA and CDR2 is FQGTGA. There are 14 residues in the CDR3. The CDR3: CASSQDPRSSEQLF. In nucleotides, the CDR3 is TGCGCCAGCAGCCAAGACCCCCGTTCCTCTGAGCAGCTCTTC.

There are a few counts of this clonotype. The J gene is TRBJ2-2, the V gene TRBV7-9; TRBD1 is a possible D gene (6 bases). The length of the CDR3 is 15 residues. Between the trimmed V and J ends, which lost 3 bases and 4 bases, there was a span of 12 bases. CDR1 and CDR2 (germline): SEHNR, FQNEAQ (reference sequence). CDR3 region: CASSFTGLGTGELFF. In nucleotides, the CDR3 is TGTGCCAGCAGCTTTACAGGGTTGGGCACCGGGGAGCTGTTTTTT.

At least ten counts were recorded for this clonotype. The J gene is TRBJ1-1, the V gene TRBV28; D not certain. This CDR3 region has 13 residues. Trimming shortened V by 3 bases and J by 7 bases, and 12 bases separated the two germline ends. The germline CDR1 and CDR2 sequences are MDHEN and SYDVKM. Written as DNA, the CDR3 is TGTGCCAGCAGTTTTGGGATCCTGGATGAAGCTTTCTTT. Amino acids: CASSFGILDEAFF.

J is TRBJ1-6 and V is TRBV20-1; perhaps TRBD1 as D (6 bases). Trimming shortened V by 0 bases and J by 7 bases, and 16 bases separated the two germline ends. Germline V gene sequence: CDR1 DFQATT, CDR2 SNEGSKA (reference sequence). The CDR3 is 16 residues long. The CDR3 DNA sequence: TGCAGTGCTAGAGATCAAGGATCGGGGGGCAATTCACCCCTCCACTTT. The encoded protein is CSARDQGSGGNSPLHF.

This clonotype has at least ten counts. The chain links TRBV12-3 or TRBV12-4 to TRBJ2-1; a weak D match, TRBD2 (6 bases). V lost 5 bases to trimming and J lost 12 bases, with 20 bases between them. The CDR3 contains 14 residues. The CDR3 DNA follows: TGTGCCAGCAGTATAATCACCGGGAGATCGGTGCAGTTCTTC. It codes for CASSIITGRSVQFF.

This clonotype occurred a few times. DNA for the CDR3: TGTGCCAGCAGCTTCCGGACAGGGGGCGCGGAGACCCAGTACTTC. Translating it yields CASSFRTGGAETQYF. V and J are TRBV14 and TRBJ2-5; 11 bases map to TRBD1. This CDR3 has 15 amino acids. Germline values: CDR1 SGHDN, CDR2 FVKESK. The ends lost 5 bases at V and 5 bases at J; junction bases unmatched: 7.

The sample holds many counts of this clonotype. This rearrangement joins TRBV12-3 or TRBV12-4 to TRBJ1-1; D call uncertain. Trimming removed 3 bases from V and 1 base from J, with 6 bases in between. CDR3 length: 13 residues. For the CDR3, the DNA is TGTGCCAGCAGTTTCAGACAGAACACTGAAGCTTTCTTT. This encodes CASSFRQNTEAFF.

Many counts were recorded for this clonotype. V gene TRBV12-3 or TRBV12-4 combines with J gene TRBJ1-5; the D is unclear. This CDR3 is 14 amino acids long. V was shortened by 3 bases and J by 3 bases, with 9 bases between the two germline ends. CDR3 DNA sequence: TGTGCCAGCAGTTTTAGGGCCATCAATCAGCCCCAGCATTTT. Translating it yields CASSFRAINQPQHF.

The chain links TRBV9 to TRBJ2-1; no firm D call. The CDR3 length is 15 residues. From germline, CDR1 is SGDLS and CDR2 YYNGEE. V dropped 0 bases and J dropped 6 bases, with 13 bases sitting between them. The CDR3 region has the DNA TGTGCCAGCAGCGTAGAGGGTATAGTGAGCAATGAGCAGTTCTTC. As protein: CASSVEGIVSNEQFF.

The rearrangement joins TRBV19 to TRBJ1-1; D unresolved. Germline V lookup: CDR1 LNHDA, CDR2 SQIVND (reference sequence). The CDR3 loop spans 14 amino acids. V lost 4 bases, J lost 3 bases, and 12 bases lay in between. CDR3 coding DNA: TGTGCCAGTAGTAGCCGTTTTGGGGACACTGAAGCTTTCTTT. Residues: CASSSRFGDTEAFF.

This clonotype came up many times. The V gene is TRBV11-2, the J gene TRBJ2-3, with unresolved D. V dropped 1 base and J dropped 0 bases, with 11 bases sitting between them. The CDR3 runs 16 residues. Germline lookup yields CDR1 SGHAT and CDR2 FQNNGV. CDR3 in amino acids: CASSLGWASSTDTQYF. DNA of the CDR3: TGTGCCAGCAGCTTAGGTTGGGCCTCTAGCACAGATACGCAGTATTTT.

This clonotype was seen a few times. The rearrangement uses TRBV5-4 and TRBJ1-1; a weak D match, TRBD1 (6 bases). Germline values: CDR1 SGHNT, CDR2 YYREEE (reference sequence). This CDR3 has 13 amino acids. V was trimmed by 6 bases and J by 5 bases, leaving 14 bases between them. The CDR3 DNA reads TGTGCCAGCATGAAAGGGGGGGGGACTGAAGCTTTCTTT. Residues: CASMKGGGTEAFF.

This clonotype was seen more than once but under ten times. The chain combines TRBV27 with TRBJ2-7; D is tentatively TRBD1 or TRBD2 (5 bases each). The V end was cut by 6 bases, the J end by 2 bases, with 26 bases between. This CDR3 region has 18 residues. Germline CDR1 MNHEY, CDR2 SMNVEV (reference sequence). DNA for the CDR3: TGTGCCAGCAGCCGCCACCGGGACCAGTCATTTCATCCCTACGAGCAGTACTTC. This gives the protein CASSRHRDQSFHPYEQYF.

V gene TRBV20-1 combines with J gene TRBJ2-7, with 7 bases that match TRBD2. The V segment lost 3 bases and the J segment 6 bases; nucleotides outside the gene matches: 11. Per the germline V gene, CDR1 is DFQATT and CDR2 is SNEGSKA (reference sequence). This CDR3 region has 14 residues. The CDR3 coding sequence is TGCAGTGCTAGCCCGAGCGGGGCTGGAAGCGAGCAGTACTTC. It is translated as CSASPSGAGSEQYF.

This clonotype was found many times. The rearrangement joins TRBV7-2 to TRBJ2-7, with 7 bases fitting TRBD1. Germline CDR1 reads SGHTA; CDR2 reads FQGNSA. The length of the CDR3 is 14 residues. V lost 5 bases, J lost 1 base, and 5 bases stayed unmatched. The CDR3: CASSRQGESYEQYF. The CDR3 DNA reads TGTGCCAGCAGCCGTCAGGGGGAATCCTACGAGCAGTACTTC.